The next 16 T cell receptor beta chains were all read from a single sample in a study of patients and donors after allogeneic stem cell transplantation. TCRdb fed the RT-PCR reads into MiXCR, producing one record per CDR3 protein. Of 410,000 or so distinct CDR3 sequences listed, 16% are singletons. Material: blood, either unsorted or a sorted T cell fraction (not recorded which). These receptors came from a human donor who was either an allogeneic HSCT recipient or a stem cell or donor lymphocyte infusion donor (not recorded which). It is not recorded whose cells these are; they may come from a transplant donor.

The chain links TRBV6-1 to TRBJ2-1; D remains ambiguous. Germline V gene data show CDR1 as MNHNS and CDR2 as SASEGT. There are 13 residues in the CDR3. The V and J ends lost 6 bases and 5 bases respectively, with 11 bases between them. The CDR3 is CASRNTLDNEQFF. CDR3 nucleotides: TGTGCCAGCAGAAACACCCTGGACAATGAGCAGTTCTTC.

Note on this clonotype: A much larger clone is a single base away; this may be a read error. This CDR3 reads CASSLVVSGAHSYNEQFF. The CDR3 DNA reads TGCGCCAGCAGCTTGGTAGTATCGGGGGCCCACTCCTACAATGAGCAGTTCTTC. The chain recombines TRBV5-1 with TRBJ2-1; either TRBD1 or TRBD2 may fit D (6 bases each). The CDR3 is 18 residues long. V gave up 0 bases and J gave up 0 bases, with 16 bases separating them. Germline assignment: CDR1 SGHRS and CDR2 YFSETQ.

This chain uses TRBV5-5 with TRBJ1-2; D uncertain. With 4 bases removed from V and 3 bases from J, the gap between germline ends came to 16 bases. There are 15 residues in the CDR3. Germline CDR1 and CDR2: SGHKS and YYEKEE (reference sequence). CDR3 region: CASSRELRADYGYTF. The CDR3 coding sequence is TGTGCCAGCAGCAGGGAATTAAGGGCCGACTATGGCTACACCTTC.

The table lists this clonotype with a few counts. This CDR3 reads CASSLVASGSTDTQYF. In nucleotides, the CDR3 is TGTGCCAGCAGCTTAGTCGCTAGCGGAAGCACAGATACGCAGTATTTT. This chain connects TRBV7-9 to TRBJ2-3; TRBD2 matches 7 bases. The germline V gene encodes CDR1 SEHNR and CDR2 FQNEAQ (reference sequence). The trim removed 1 base at V and 0 bases at J, leaving 4 bases unmatched. The CDR3 has 16 residues.

The chain carries TRBV24-1 and TRBJ2-3, with 12 positions matching TRBD2. The CDR3 totals 15 residues. V lost 4 bases, J lost 5 bases, and 3 bases stayed unmatched. Germline loops: CDR1 KGHDR, CDR2 SFDVKD. The CDR3 sequence is CATSEATSGGDTQYF. In nucleotides, the CDR3 is TGTGCCACCAGTGAAGCGACTAGCGGGGGAGATACGCAGTATTTT.

On this clonotype: One end of the junction fails to match germline, which may point to a read error. The CDR3 sequence: CASSPRGEEAKDIQYF. In nucleotides, the CDR3 is TGTGCCAGCAGTCCCCGGGGGGAGGAGGCCAAAGACATTCAGTACTTC. This chain uses TRBV7-2 with TRBJ2-4, with 7 nucleotides matching TRBD2. Germline CDR1 SGHTA, CDR2 FQGNSA. This CDR3 contains 16 residues.

The sample holds many counts of this clonotype. The chain couples TRBV11-2 to TRBJ2-2; either TRBD1 or TRBD2 may fit D (5 bases each). Germline assignment: CDR1 SGHAT and CDR2 FQNNGV. V lost 6 bases and J lost 4, with 18 bases in between. The CDR3 is made up of 16 amino acids. CDR3 sequence (DNA): TGTGCCAGCAGTTCGCCCGGGACCTCCGGCACCGGGGAGCTGTTTTTT. It encodes CASSSPGTSGTGELFF.

J is TRBJ1-1 and V is TRBV18; 9 nucleotides align to TRBD1. Germline lookup yields CDR1 KGHSH and CDR2 LQKENI. The CDR3 spans 14 residues. V shed 8 bases and J 1 base; nucleotides not matched to a gene: 5. The CDR3 sequence is CASKTGGTNTEAFF. The DNA for the CDR3 is TGTGCCAGCAAGACAGGGGGGACGAACACTGAAGCTTTCTTT.

This clonotype has more than one count but fewer than ten. The genes are TRBV12-3 or TRBV12-4 and TRBJ2-1, with D possibly called TRBD1 or TRBD2 (6 bases each). The CDR3 extends over 15 amino acids. Trimming took 3 bases from V and 4 from J, leaving 13 bases between them. Here the CDR3 DNA reads TGTGCCAGCAGTTTCATTTCGGGGGCGTACAATGAGCAGTTCTTC. This sequence encodes CASSFISGAYNEQFF.

This clonotype was seen only a few times. The chain joins TRBV7-2 to TRBJ1-3; D gene unclear. The V end was cut by 0 bases, the J end by 0 bases, with 6 bases between. This CDR3 region has 15 residues. Germline CDR1 and CDR2: SGHTA and FQGNSA. The CDR3 DNA follows: TGTGCCAGCAGCTTAGCGGGGAGCTCTGGAAACACCATATATTTT. Its protein is CASSLAGSSGNTIYF.

The chain recombines TRBV11-1 with TRBJ2-7; D gene uncertain. The germline gives CDR1 SGHAT, CDR2 FQDESV (reference sequence). The CDR3 spans 15 residues. The ends were cut back, 5 bases at V and 4 bases at J, with 18 bases in the middle. The CDR3 protein is CASSVGMGSAYEQYF. DNA for the CDR3: TGTGCCAGCAGCGTCGGAATGGGCTCTGCTTACGAGCAGTACTTC.

This clonotype was found many times. The chain employs TRBV10-3 and TRBJ2-2; tentative D call: TRBD2 (5 bases). Germline CDR1 reads ENHRY; CDR2 reads SYGVKD. Trimming pared 6 bases from V and 7 bases from J, leaving 12 bases between. CDR3 length: 13 amino acids. In nucleotides, the CDR3 is TGTGCCATCAGCCAAGGTGGGAGCGGGGAGCTGTTTTTT. This gives the protein CAISQGGSGELFF.

The chain links TRBV4-2 to TRBJ1-3; D gene unclear. Germline V lookup: CDR1 LGHNA, CDR2 YNFKEQ. Deletions cut 0 bases from V and 0 bases from J, with 12 bases between. CDR3 length equals 17 residues. The CDR3 spells CASSQDPVGPSGNTIYF. In DNA, the CDR3 is TGTGCCAGCAGCCAAGATCCGGTAGGGCCCTCTGGAAACACCATATATTTT.

The V gene is TRBV19, the J gene TRBJ2-1; 9 bases fit TRBD1. CDR1 LNHDA and CDR2 SQIVND come from the germline V gene (reference sequence). The V segment lost 5 bases and the J segment 4 bases; nucleotides outside the gene matches: 12. The CDR3 is 17 amino acids. CDR3 loop: CASSSHGQGRRYNEQFF. The CDR3 region has the DNA TGTGCCAGTAGTTCACACGGACAGGGGCGCCGGTACAATGAGCAGTTCTTC.

This clonotype showed up just a few times. The chain links TRBV12-3 or TRBV12-4 to TRBJ2-3; the D gene is possibly TRBD1 (6 bases). CDR3 length: 15 amino acids. V was cut by 6 bases and J by 1 base, with 14 bases left in between. CDR3 region: CASRPWRQGTDTQYF. CDR3 bases: TGTGCCAGCAGGCCATGGAGACAGGGCACAGATACGCAGTATTTT.

This clonotype has a count of ten or more. The V and J genes are TRBV5-1 and TRBJ1-3; TRBD1 agrees at 8 bases. Germline V gene sequence: CDR1 SGHRS, CDR2 YFSETQ. J was trimmed by 0 bases and V by 5 bases; bases with no gene match: 13. The CDR3 is made up of 18 amino acids. CDR3 DNA sequence: TGCGCCAGCAGTGCCTCCGAGGGACAGGCGCTCTCTGGAAACACCATATATTTT. Translation: CASSASEGQALSGNTIYF.